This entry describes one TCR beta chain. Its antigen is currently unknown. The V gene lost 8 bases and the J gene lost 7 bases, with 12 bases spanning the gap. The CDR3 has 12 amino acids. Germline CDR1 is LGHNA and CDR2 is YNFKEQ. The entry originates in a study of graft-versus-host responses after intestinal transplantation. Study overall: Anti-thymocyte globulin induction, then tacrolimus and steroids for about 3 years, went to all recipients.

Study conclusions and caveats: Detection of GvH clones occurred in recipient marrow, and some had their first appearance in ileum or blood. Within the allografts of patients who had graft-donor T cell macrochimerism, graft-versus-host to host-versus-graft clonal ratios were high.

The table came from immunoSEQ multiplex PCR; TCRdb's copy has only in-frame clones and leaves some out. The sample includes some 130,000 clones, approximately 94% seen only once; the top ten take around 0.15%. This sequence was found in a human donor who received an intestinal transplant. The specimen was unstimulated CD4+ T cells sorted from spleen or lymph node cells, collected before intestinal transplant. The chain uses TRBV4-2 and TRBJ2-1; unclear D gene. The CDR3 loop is CASGDSKNEQFF. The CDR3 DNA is TGTGCCAGCGGGGATAGTAAAAATGAGCAGTTCTTC.